The following is a T cell receptor (beta chain) sequence with its context. In the study's own analysis: Amplification with reference gene primers provided the estimates of nucleated cell counts. The protocol was immunoSEQ multiplex PCR, while the TCRdb copy is restricted to in-frame clones and leaves out a portion. From that table come the V and J calls and clone size; the DNA was used to work out D and trimming. Altogether tens of thousands of clones are present, roughly 80% being singletons, with the ten largest covering roughly 4.8%. The V gene's germline CDR1 is KGHSH and CDR2 LQKENI. Between the trimmed V and J ends, which lost 4 bases and 4 bases, there was a span of 19 bases. The length of the CDR3 is 16 residues. This entry comes from a study of blood T cell repertoires in COVID-19.

Sequenced sample: peripheral blood. The TCR was taken from a woman of 80 years or more with active or convalescent COVID-19. The chain combines TRBV18 with TRBJ1-1; tentatively, D is TRBD1 (5 bases). This CDR3 is CASSLTFIGGSTEAFF. The CDR3 DNA reads TGTGCCAGCTCACTAACTTTCATCGGGGGATCCACTGAAGCTTTCTTT.